The 10 T cell receptor beta chains below all came from one sample that was sequenced in a study of CD8+ T cells in alopecia areata. Extraction of RNA preceded its reverse transcription into cDNA, which served as the sequencing template. The repertoire was sequenced with immunoSEQ multiplex PCR; TCRdb's copy has only in-frame clones and lacks some. The sample carries some 240,000 clones, more than 45% recorded once. The input for sequencing was CD4+ T cells sorted from blood, taken at week 0. The receptors here all came from a human donor with alopecia areata.

The chain uses TRBV30 and TRBJ2-7; 7 nucleotides match TRBD2. Germline CDR1 is GTSNPN and CDR2 is SVGIG (reference sequence). V was clipped by 3 bases and J by 5 bases; unmatched bases: 7. This CDR3 has 13 amino acids. CDR3 sequence reads: CAWRNKGTNEQYF. The CDR3, as DNA: TGTGCCTGGAGAAATAAGGGGACTAACGAGCAGTACTTC.

The gene calls are TRBV29-1 and TRBJ1-1; maybe TRBD1 (5 bases). CDR1 SQVTM and CDR2 ANQGSEA come from the germline V gene. The CDR3 sequence is 14 residues long. Trimming stripped 7 bases from V and 3 bases from J, with 18 bases between. The CDR3 nucleotides are TGCAGCGCCCTGAAAAGGGGTATTTACACTGAAGCTTTCTTT. It codes for CSALKRGIYTEAFF.

This clone was detected only a few times. The V gene is TRBV5-6, the J gene TRBJ1-3; the D is unclear. V lost 2 bases and J 2 bases, leaving 11 bases between the germline ends. The CDR3 has 15 amino acids. Germline values: CDR1 SGHDT, CDR2 YYEEEE. DNA of the CDR3: TGTGCCAGCAGCTTTGACCTGTCCCCTGGAAACACCATATATTTT. Translated: CASSFDLSPGNTIYF. Full variable domain (rest looked up from reference TRBV5-6 and TRBJ1-3): DAGVTQSPTHLIKTRGQQVTLRCSPKSGHDTVSWYQQALGQGPQFIFQYYEEEERQRGNFPDRFSGHQFPNYSSELNVNALLLGDSALYLCASSFDLSPGNTIYFGEGSWLTVV.

The chain combines TRBV9 with TRBJ2-3, with D unresolved. CDR3 size: 12 residues. In germline, CDR1 is SGDLS, CDR2 YYNGEE. The ends were cut back, 7 bases at V and 0 bases at J, with 6 bases in the middle. CDR3 DNA sequence: TGTGCCAGCGGGCTAAGCACAGATACGCAGTATTTT. This sequence encodes CASGLSTDTQYF.

The chain couples TRBV4-2 to TRBJ1-3; no firm D call. V shed 0 bases and J shed 1 base, with 10 bases lying between them. This CDR3 contains 16 residues. Looked up from germline, CDR1 is LGHNA and CDR2 is YNFKEQ. The CDR3 coding sequence is TGTGCCAGCAGCCAAGATATCGGGAGTTCTGGAAACACCATATATTTT. It encodes CASSQDIGSSGNTIYF.

The chain couples TRBV10-3 to TRBJ2-2; a possible D gene is TRBD1 (5 bases). Per germline, CDR1 ENHRY and CDR2 SYGVKD. The V end was cut by 4 bases, the J end by 1 base, with 7 bases between. There are 14 residues in the CDR3. DNA of the CDR3: TGTGCCATCAGTGGCCAGGGGAACACCGGGGAGCTGTTTTTT. Amino acids: CAISGQGNTGELFF.

This clone has a handful of counts. The chain joins TRBV25-1 to TRBJ1-1, with 7 bases that match TRBD1. CDR1 is MGHDK and CDR2 is SYGVNS in the germline V gene. CDR3 length: 15 residues. J gave up 4 bases and V 3 bases, and 8 bases lay outside the gene matches. The CDR3 region has the DNA TGTGCCAGCAGTGATCCCTCAGGGGGAGTCACTGAAGCTTTCTTT. Encoded protein: CASSDPSGGVTEAFF.

The chain joins TRBV4-2 to TRBJ2-1, with 11 bases matching TRBD2. Germline loops: CDR1 LGHNA, CDR2 YNFKEQ. The CDR3 is made up of 16 amino acids. V lost 4 bases and J lost 7; bases outside the gene matches: 9. The CDR3 DNA follows: TGTGCCAGCAGCCTCTCTATAGCGGGAGGGTCGAATGAGCAGTTCTTC. This sequence encodes CASSLSIAGGSNEQFF.

The chain employs TRBV9 and TRBJ2-3; D call uncertain. Germline V gene data show CDR1 as SGDLS and CDR2 as YYNGEE. Trimming removed 4 bases from V and 4 bases from J, with 13 bases in between. This CDR3 is 14 amino acids long. CDR3 protein: CASSLRWGSDTQYF. CDR3 sequence (DNA): TGTGCCAGCAGCTTAAGGTGGGGTTCAGATACGCAGTATTTT.

The J gene is TRBJ1-6, the V gene TRBV18, with TRBD1 identical over 9 bases. CDR3 length: 14 amino acids. The junction had 3 bases not matched to a gene; V was cut back by 4 bases and J by 8 bases. CDR1 and CDR2 (germline): KGHSH, LQKENI. CDR3 sequence: CASSRDRVDSPLHF. In DNA form, the CDR3 reads TGTGCCAGCTCACGGGACAGGGTGGATTCACCCCTCCACTTT.